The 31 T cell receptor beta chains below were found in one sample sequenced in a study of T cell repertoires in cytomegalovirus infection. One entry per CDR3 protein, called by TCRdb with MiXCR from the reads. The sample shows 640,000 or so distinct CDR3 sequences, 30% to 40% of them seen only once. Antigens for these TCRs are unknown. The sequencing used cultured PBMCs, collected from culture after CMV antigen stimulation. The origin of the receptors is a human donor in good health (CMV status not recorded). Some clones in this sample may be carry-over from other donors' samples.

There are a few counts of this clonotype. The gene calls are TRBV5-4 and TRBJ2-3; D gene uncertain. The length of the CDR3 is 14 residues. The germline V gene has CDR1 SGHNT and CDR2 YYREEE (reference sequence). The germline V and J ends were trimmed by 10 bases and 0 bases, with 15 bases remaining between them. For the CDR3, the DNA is TGTGCCGCCACCCAGACATCTAGCACAGATACGCAGTATTTT. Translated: CAATQTSSTDTQYF.

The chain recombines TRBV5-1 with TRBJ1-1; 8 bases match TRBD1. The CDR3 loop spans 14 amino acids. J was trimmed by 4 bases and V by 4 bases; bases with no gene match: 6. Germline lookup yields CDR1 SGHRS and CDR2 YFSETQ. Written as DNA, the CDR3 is TGCGCCAGCAGCAAAGGACAGGGCGGCACTGAAGCTTTCTTT. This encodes CASSKGQGGTEAFF.

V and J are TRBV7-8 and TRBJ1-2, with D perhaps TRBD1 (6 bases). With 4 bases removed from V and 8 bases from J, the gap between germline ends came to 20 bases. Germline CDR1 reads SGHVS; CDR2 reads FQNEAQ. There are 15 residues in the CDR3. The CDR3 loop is CASSSSADRNRGYTF. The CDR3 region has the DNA TGTGCCAGCAGCTCCTCCGCGGACAGAAATCGGGGCTACACCTTC.

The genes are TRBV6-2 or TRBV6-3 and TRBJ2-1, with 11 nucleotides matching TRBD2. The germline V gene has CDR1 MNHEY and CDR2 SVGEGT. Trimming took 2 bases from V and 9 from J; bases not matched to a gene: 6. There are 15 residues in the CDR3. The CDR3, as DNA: TGTGCCAGCAGTTACGGGCTAGCGGGGGGAGGTGAGCAGTTCTTC. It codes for CASSYGLAGGGEQFF.

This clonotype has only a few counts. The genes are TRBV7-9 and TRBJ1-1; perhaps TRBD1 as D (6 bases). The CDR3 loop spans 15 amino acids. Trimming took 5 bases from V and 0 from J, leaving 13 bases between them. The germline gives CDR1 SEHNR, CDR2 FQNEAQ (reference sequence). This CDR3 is CASSQNRDVNTEAFF. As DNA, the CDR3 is TGTGCCAGCAGCCAAAACAGGGACGTGAACACTGAAGCTTTCTTT.

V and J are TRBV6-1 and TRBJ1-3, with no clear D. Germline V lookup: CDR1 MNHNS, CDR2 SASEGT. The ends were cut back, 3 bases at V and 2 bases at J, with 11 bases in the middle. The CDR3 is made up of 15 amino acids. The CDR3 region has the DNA TGTGCCAGCAGTGATTTTGTTGTGGCTGGAAACACCATATATTTT. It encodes CASSDFVVAGNTIYF.

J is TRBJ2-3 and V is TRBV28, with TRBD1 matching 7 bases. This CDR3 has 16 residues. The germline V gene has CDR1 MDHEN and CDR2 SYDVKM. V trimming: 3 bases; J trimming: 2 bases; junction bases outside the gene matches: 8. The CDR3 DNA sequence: TGTGCCAGCAGTTTCGCCGGGACAGCCATCACAGATACGCAGTATTTT. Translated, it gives CASSFAGTAITDTQYF.

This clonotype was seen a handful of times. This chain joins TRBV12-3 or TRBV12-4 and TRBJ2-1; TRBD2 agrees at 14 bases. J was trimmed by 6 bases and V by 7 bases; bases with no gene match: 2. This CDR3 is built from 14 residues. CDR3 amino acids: CASTGTSGSNEQFF. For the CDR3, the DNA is TGTGCCAGCACCGGGACTAGCGGGAGCAATGAGCAGTTCTTC.

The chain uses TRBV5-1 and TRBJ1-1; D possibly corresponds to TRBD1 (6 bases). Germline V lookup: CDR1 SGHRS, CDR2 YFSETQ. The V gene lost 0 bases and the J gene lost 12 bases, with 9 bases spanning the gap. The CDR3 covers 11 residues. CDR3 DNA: TGCGCCAGCAGCTTGGACAGGGTGACTTTCTTT. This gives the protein CASSLDRVTFF.

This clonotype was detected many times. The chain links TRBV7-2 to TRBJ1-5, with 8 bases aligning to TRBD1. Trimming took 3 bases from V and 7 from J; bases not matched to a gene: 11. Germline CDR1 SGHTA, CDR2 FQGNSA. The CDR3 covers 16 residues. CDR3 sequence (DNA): TGTGCCAGCAGCTTGAGTTCGGGACAGGAGGAACAGCCCCAGCATTTT. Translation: CASSLSSGQEEQPQHF.

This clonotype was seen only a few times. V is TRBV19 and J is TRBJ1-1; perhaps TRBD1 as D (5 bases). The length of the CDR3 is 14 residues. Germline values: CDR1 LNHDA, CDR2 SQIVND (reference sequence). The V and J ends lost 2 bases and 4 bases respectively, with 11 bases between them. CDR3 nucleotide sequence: TGTGCCAGTAGTATACTAGGGGAGGGCACTGAAGCTTTCTTT. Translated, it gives CASSILGEGTEAFF. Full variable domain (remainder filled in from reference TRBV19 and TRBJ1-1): DGGITQSPKYLFRKEGQNVTLSCEQNLNHDAMYWYRQDPGQGLRLIYYSQIVNDFQKGDIAEGYSVSREKKESFPLTVTSAQKNPTAFYLCASSILGEGTEAFFGQGTRLTVV.

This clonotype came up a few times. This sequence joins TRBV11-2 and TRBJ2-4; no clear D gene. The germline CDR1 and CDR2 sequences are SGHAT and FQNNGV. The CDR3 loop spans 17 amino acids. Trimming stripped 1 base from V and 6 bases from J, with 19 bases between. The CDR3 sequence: CASSLGIAPTVGNIQYF. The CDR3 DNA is TGTGCCAGCAGCTTAGGTATCGCCCCCACGGTGGGAAACATTCAGTACTTC.

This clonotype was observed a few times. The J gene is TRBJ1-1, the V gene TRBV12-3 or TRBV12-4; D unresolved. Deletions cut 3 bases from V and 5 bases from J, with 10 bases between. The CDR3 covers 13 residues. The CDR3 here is CASSFWGYTEAFF. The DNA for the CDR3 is TGTGCCAGCAGTTTTTGGGGTTATACTGAAGCTTTCTTT.

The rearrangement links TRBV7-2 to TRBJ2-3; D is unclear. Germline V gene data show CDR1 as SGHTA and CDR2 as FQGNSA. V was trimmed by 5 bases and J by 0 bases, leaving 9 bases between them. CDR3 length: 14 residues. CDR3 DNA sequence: TGTGCCAGCAGCGCCTCCTGGAGCACAGATACGCAGTATTTT. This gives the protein CASSASWSTDTQYF.

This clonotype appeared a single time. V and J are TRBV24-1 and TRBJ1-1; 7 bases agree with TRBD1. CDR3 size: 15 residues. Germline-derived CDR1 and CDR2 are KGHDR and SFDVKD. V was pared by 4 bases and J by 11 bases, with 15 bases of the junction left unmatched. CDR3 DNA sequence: TGTGCCACCAGTGACCGTCTCTCTGGGACAGTCGGGGCTTTCTTT. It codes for CATSDRLSGTVGAFF.

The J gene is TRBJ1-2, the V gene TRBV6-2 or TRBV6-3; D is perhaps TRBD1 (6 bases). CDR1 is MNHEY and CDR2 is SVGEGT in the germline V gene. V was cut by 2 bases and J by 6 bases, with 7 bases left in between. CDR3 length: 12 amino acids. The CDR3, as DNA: TGTGCCAGCAGTTACCGGACAGATGGCTACACCTTC. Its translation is CASSYRTDGYTF.

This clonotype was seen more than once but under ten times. CDR3 sequence: CASGFINEQYF. The CDR3 nucleotides are TGTGCCAGCGGGTTTATAAACGAGCAGTACTTC. The chain uses TRBV28 and TRBJ2-7; no definite D call. Trimming removed 8 bases at V and 5 bases at J, with 10 bases between. The CDR3 has 11 amino acids. Germline V gene lookup returns CDR1 MDHEN and CDR2 SYDVKM.

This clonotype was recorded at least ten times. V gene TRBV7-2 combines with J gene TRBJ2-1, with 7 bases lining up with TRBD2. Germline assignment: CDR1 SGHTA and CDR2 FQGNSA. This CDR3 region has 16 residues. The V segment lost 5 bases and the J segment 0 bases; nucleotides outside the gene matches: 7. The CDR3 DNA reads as TGTGCCAGCAGCCCCCTAGCGGAGAGCTCCTACAATGAGCAGTTCTTC. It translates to CASSPLAESSYNEQFF.

CDR3 bases: TGTGCCACCCTTCCCGGAGCGGGTAGCACAGATACGCAGTATTTT. It yields the protein CATLPGAGSTDTQYF. The V call is TRBV15, the J call TRBJ2-3, with a tentative D call TRBD2 (6 bases). V was pared by 8 bases and J by 0 bases, with 15 bases between. Germline values: CDR1 LNHNV, CDR2 YYDKDF (reference sequence). The CDR3 has 15 residues.

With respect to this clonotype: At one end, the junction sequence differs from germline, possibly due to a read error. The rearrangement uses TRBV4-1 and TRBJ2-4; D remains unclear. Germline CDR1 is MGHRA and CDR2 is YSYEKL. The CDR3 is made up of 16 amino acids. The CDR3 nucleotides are TGTGCCAGCAGCCAAGCAGCCATTGGGGACAAAAACATTCAGTACTTC. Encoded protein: CASSQAAIGDKNIQYF.

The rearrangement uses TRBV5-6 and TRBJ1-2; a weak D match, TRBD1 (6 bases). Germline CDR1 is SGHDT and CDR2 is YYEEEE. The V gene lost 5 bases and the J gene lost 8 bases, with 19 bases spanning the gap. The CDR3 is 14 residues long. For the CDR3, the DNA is TGTGCCAGCAGGGTTCAGGACAGACTTGAGGGCTACACCTTC. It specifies CASRVQDRLEGYTF.

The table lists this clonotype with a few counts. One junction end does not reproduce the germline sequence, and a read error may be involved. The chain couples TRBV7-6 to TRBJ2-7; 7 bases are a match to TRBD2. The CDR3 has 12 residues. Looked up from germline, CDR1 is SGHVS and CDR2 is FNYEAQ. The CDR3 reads CASSPPGGLWTF. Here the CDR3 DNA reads TGTGCCAGCAGCCCCCCGGGGGGACTTTGGACCTTC. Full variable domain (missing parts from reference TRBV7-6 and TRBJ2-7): GAGVSQSPRYKVTKRGQDVALRCDPISGHVSLYWYRQALGQGPEFLTYFNYEAQQDKSGLPNDRFSAERPEGSISTLTIQRTEQRDSAMYRCASSPPGGLWTFGPGTRLTVT.

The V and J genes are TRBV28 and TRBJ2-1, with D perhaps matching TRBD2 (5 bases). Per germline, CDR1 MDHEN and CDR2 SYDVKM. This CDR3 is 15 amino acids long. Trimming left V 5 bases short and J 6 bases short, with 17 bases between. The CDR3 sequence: CASSGRELSPNEQFF. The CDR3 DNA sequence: TGTGCCAGCAGTGGGAGAGAGCTGAGCCCCAATGAGCAGTTCTTC.

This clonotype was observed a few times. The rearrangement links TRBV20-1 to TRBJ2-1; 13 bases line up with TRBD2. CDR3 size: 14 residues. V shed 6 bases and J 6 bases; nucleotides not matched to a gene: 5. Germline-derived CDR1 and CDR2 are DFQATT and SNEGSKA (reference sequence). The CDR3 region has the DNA TGCAGTGCCTTGGGACTAGCGGGATCCAATGAGCAGTTCTTC. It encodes CSALGLAGSNEQFF.

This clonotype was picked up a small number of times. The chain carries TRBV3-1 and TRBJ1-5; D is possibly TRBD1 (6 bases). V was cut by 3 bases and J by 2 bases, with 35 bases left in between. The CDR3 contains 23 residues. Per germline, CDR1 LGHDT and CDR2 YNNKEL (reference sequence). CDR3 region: CASSQFEDRGFRRDAIGNQPQHF. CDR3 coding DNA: TGTGCCAGCAGCCAGTTTGAGGACAGAGGATTTAGACGAGATGCCATAGGCAATCAGCCCCAGCATTTT.

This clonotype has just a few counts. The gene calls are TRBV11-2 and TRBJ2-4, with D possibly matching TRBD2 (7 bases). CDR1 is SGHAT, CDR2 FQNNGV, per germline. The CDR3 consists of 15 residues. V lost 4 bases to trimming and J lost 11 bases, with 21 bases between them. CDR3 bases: TGTGCCAGCAGCTCCCCACGGGGGCGGGGGTTCTTTCAGTACTTC. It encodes CASSSPRGRGFFQYF.

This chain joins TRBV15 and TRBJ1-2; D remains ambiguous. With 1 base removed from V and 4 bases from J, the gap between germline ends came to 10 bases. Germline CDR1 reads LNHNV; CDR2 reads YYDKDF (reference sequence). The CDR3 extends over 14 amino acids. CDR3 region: CATSRVAGSYGYTF. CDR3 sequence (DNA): TGTGCCACCAGCAGAGTGGCGGGGTCCTATGGCTACACCTTC. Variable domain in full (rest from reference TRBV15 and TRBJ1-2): DAMVIQNPRYQVTQFGKPVTLSCSQTLNHNVMYWYQQKSSQAPKLLFHYYDKDFNNEADTPDNFQSRRPNTSFCFLDIRSPGLGDTAMYLCATSRVAGSYGYTFGSGTRLTVV.

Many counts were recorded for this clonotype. CDR3 coding DNA: TGTGCCAGCAGCCCGCGGGGTTCCTACAGCTCCTACAATGAGCAGTTCTTC. Translating gives CASSPRGSYSSYNEQFF. V and J are TRBV7-2 and TRBJ2-1, with D maybe TRBD2 (6 bases). Looked up from germline, CDR1 is SGHTA and CDR2 is FQGNSA. This CDR3 has 17 residues. With 5 bases removed from V and 0 bases from J, the gap between germline ends came to 17 bases.

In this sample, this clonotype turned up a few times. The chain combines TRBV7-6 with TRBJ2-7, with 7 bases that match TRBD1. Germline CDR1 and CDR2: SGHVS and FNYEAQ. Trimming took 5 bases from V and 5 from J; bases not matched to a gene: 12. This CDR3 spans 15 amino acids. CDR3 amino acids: CASSRRPQGVHEQYF. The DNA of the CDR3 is TGTGCCAGCAGCCGCCGACCTCAGGGGGTCCACGAGCAGTACTTC.

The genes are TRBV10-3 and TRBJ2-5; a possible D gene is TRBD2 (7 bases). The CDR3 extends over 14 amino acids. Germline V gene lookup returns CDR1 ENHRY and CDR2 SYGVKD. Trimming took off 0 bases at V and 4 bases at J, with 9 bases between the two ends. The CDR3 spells CAISESGGRETQYF. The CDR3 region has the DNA TGTGCCATCAGTGAGTCGGGGGGGCGAGAGACCCAGTACTTC.

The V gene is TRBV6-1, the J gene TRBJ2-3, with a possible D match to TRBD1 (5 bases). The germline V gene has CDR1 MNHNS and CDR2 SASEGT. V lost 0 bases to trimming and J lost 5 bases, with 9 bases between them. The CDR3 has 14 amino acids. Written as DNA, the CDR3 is TGTGCCAGCAGTGAAGCCAGGGCGGAAGATACGCAGTATTTT. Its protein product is CASSEARAEDTQYF.